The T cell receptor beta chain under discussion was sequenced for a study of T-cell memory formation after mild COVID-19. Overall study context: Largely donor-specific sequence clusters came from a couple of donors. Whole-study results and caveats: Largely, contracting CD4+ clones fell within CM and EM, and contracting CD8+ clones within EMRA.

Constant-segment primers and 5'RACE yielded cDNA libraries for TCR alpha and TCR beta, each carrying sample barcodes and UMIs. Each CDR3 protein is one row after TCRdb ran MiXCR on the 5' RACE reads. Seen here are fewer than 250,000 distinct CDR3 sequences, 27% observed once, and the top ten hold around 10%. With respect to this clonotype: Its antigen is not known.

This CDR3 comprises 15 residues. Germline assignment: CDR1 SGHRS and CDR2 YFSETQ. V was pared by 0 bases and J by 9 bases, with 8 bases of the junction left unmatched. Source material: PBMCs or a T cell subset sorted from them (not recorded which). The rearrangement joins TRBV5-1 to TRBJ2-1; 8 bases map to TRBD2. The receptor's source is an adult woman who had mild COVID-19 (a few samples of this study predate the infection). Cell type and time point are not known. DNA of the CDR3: TGCGCCAGCAGCTTGGAGGCGGGAGGTCGGAGTGAGCAGTTCTTC. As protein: CASSLEAGGRSEQFF.